This T cell receptor (beta chain) was observed in a study of shared clonotypes between healthy human individuals. Notes on this clone: Its antigen is still unknown.

Study conclusions and caveats: Naive CD4 clonotype sharing across four donors was about 5.3%.

Original processing methods: Filtering differed because ImmunoSEQ produced junction-only sequences that carried no quality scores. The protocol was immunoSEQ multiplex PCR, while the TCRdb copy is restricted to in-frame clones and leaves out a portion. Clone size and V and J calls were adopted from that table, with D and trimming inferred from the DNA. Here the sample spans over 150,000 clones, 60% to 75% being singletons. The material sequenced was memory CD4+ T cells sorted from blood. The subset is: CD45RA-negative fraction. This sequence was found in a man under 40 in good health.

This CDR3 reads CATSRRTEKDNEQFF. As DNA, the CDR3 is TGTGCCACCAGCAGGCGGACAGAGAAAGACAATGAGCAGTTCTTC. V gene TRBV15 combines with J gene TRBJ2-1, with D possibly being TRBD1 (6 bases). V was shortened by 3 bases and J by 5 bases, with 14 bases between the two germline ends. The germline CDR1 and CDR2 sequences are LNHNV and YYDKDF (reference sequence). The CDR3 consists of 15 residues.